Reported below is one T cell receptor (beta chain). Germline V gene data show CDR1 as MNHEY and CDR2 as SVGEGT. V dropped 2 bases and J dropped 2; count of bases not matched to a gene: 1. The CDR3 totals 15 residues. Random-hexamer reverse transcription was applied to roughly 0.45 to 1 ug RNA. TCRdb re-called the immunoSEQ multiplex PCR reads with MiXCR, one entry per CDR3 protein. The table records about 280,000 distinct CDR3 sequences, 70% to 90% of them present only once. The sample is drawn from a study of CD8 T cells in Susac syndrome. This receptor was taken from a human donor with multiple sclerosis. The chain employs TRBV6-2 or TRBV6-3 and TRBJ2-3; 10 nucleotides line up with TRBD2. The sample consisted of CD8+ T cells from PBMCs. The CDR3 nucleotides are TGTGCCAGCAGTTACGGGACTAGCGTCACAGATACGCAGTATTTT. Encoded protein: CASSYGTSVTDTQYF.